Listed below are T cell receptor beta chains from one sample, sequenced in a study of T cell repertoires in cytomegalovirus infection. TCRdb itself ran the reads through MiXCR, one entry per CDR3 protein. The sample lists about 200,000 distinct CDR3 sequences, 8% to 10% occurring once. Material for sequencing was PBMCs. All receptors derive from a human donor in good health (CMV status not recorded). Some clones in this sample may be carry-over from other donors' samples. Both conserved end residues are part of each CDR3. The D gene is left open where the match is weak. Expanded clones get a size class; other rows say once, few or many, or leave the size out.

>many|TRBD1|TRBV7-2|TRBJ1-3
CASSWGQEYSGNTIYF
TGTGCCAGCAGCTGGGGACAGGAATACTCTGGAAACACCATATATTTT
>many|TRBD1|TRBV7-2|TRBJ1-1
CASSFRQGSTEAFF
TGTGCCAGCAGCTTTAGACAGGGGAGCACTGAAGCTTTCTTT
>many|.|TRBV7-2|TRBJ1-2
CASSSPRTVWGYGYTF
TGTGCCAGCAGCTCGCCAAGGACAGTCTGGGGCTATGGCTACACCTTC
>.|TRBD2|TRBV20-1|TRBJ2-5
CSARTGTSRETQYF
TGCAGTGCGCGAACCGGGACTAGCCGGGAGACCCAGTACTTC
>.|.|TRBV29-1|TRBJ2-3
CSVSVKGGTDTQYF
TGCAGCGTTTCAGTAAAGGGCGGCACAGATACGCAGTATTTT
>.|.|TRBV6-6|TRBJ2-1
CASSYKGLYNEQFF
TGTGCCAGCAGTTACAAAGGACTGTACAATGAGCAGTTCTTC
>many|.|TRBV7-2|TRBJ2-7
CASSRGDPGASYEQYF
TGTGCCAGCAGCCGGGGAGACCCCGGGGCCTCCTACGAGCAGTACTTC
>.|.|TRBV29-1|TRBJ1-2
CSTYGWGGYTF
TGCAGCACGTACGGGTGGGGTGGCTACACCTTC
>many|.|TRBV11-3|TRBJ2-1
CASSRRWSDEQFF
TGTGCCAGCAGTCGCCGATGGAGCGATGAGCAGTTCTTC
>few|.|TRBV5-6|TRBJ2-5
CASSQPTAETQYF
TGTGCCAGCAGCCAACCGACAGCGGAGACCCAGTACTTC
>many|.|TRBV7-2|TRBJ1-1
CASSWRGGGGTEAFF
TGTGCCAGCAGCTGGAGAGGCGGGGGAGGGACTGAAGCTTTCTTT
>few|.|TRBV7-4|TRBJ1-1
CASSVRDSGSTEAFF
TGTGCCAGCAGCGTACGAGACAGCGGGAGCACTGAAGCTTTCTTT
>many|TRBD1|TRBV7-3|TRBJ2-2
CASSPSPGTGDTGELFF
TGTGCCAGCAGCCCGTCCCCCGGGACAGGGGACACCGGGGAGCTGTTTTTT
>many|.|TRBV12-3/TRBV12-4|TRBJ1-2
CASSPGTNEHGYTF
TGTGCCAGCAGCCCCGGGACGAATGAACATGGCTACACCTTC
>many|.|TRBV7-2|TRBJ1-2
CASSLAGRGYTF
TGTGCCAGCAGCTTAGCCGGGAGAGGCTACACCTTC
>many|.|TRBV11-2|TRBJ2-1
CASSPRRFSLSYNEQFF
TGTGCCAGCAGCCCCCGACGGTTCTCTCTGTCCTACAATGAGCAGTTCTTC
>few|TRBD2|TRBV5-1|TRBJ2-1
CALGLAAYNEQFF
TGCGCCCTCGGACTAGCGGCATACAATGAGCAGTTCTTC